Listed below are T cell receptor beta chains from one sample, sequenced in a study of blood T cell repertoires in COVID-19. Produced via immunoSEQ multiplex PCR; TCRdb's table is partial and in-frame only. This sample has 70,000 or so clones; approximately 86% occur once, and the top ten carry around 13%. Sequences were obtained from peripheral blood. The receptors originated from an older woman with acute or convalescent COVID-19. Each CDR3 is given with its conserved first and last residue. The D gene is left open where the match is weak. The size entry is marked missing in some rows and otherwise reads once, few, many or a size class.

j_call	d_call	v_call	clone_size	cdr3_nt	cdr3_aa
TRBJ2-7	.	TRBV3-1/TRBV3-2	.	TGTGCCAGCAGGCATTCCTCCCGGGGATACGAGCAGTACTTC	CASRHSSRGYEQYF
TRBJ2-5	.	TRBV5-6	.	TGTGCCAGCAGCTTGGTAGGCAGGGCACAAGAGACCCAGTACTTC	CASSLVGRAQETQYF
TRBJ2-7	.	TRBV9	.	TGTGCCAGCAGCGCCTCTGACAGGATATACTACGAGCAGTACTTC	CASSASDRIYYEQYF
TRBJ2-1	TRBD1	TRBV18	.	TGTGCCAGCTCCATCACAGGGGGGACAGGCTCCTACAATGAGCAGTTCTTC	CASSITGGTGSYNEQFF
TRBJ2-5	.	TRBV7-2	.	TGTGCCAGCAGCTTAGATCCAGGGGCCGTAACGGCCCAGTACTTC	CASSLDPGAVTAQYF
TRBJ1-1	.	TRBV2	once	TGTGCCAGGGGCAAAAGGGAGGACACTGAAGCTTTCTTT	CARGKREDTEAFF
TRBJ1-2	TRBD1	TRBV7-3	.	TGTGCCAGCAGCCAACGGGACAGGGTAAACTATGGCTACACCTTC	CASSQRDRVNYGYTF
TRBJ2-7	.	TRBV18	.	TGTGCCAGCTCACCCGAGACAGGAACCTACGAGCAGTACTTC	CASSPETGTYEQYF
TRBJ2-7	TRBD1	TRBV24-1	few	TGTGCCACCAGTGATAAGGGACAGATTTCCTACGAGCAGTACTTC	CATSDKGQISYEQYF
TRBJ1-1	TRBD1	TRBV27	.	TGTGCCAGCAGTTCCCGACAGGGGAACCCTGAAGCTTTCTTT	CASSSRQGNPEAFF